This T cell receptor beta chain is drawn from a study of blood T cell repertoires in COVID-19. About the study: In each case, the material was cDNA or gDNA derived from T cells, B-cell-depleted T cells, or PBMCs.

This clone occurred a few times. V shed 3 bases, J shed 5 bases, and the junction held 9 bases outside the gene matches. Germline loops: CDR1 MGHRA, CDR2 YSYEKL. The CDR3 length is 15 residues. Assay: immunoSEQ multiplex PCR; the TCRdb copy retains only in-frame clones and omits some. The top ten hold around an eighth of the sample, which has about 190,000 clones, 70% to 85% seen once. The sequence came from a man in his fifties or sixties who had recovered from COVID-19. This chain connects TRBV4-1 to TRBJ1-2; 7 bases are a match to TRBD1. Sequencing was performed on peripheral blood. As DNA, the CDR3 is TGCGCCAGCAGCCAGGGAACAGGGGTCCAATATGGCTACACCTTC. Protein product: CASSQGTGVQYGYTF.